The rows below give T cell receptor beta chains drawn from one sample of a study of a mutant IDH1 vaccine in newly diagnosed glioma. The assay was immunoSEQ multiplex PCR, and TCRdb's table has in-frame clones only and misses some. The table includes tens of thousands of clones, roughly 82% detected once. No antigens are known for them. This specimen consisted of PBMCs, obtained from a glioma patient whose treatment included an IDH1 peptide vaccine. These receptors were obtained from a man aged 40-55 years with glioma. Some clones in this sample may be carry-over from other donors' samples. CDR3s include the opening cysteine and the closing phenylalanine or tryptophan. A D gene is named only where the DNA matches it firmly. A row's size may be missing; if present it is once, few, many or a size class.

DNA: TGCGCCAGCAGCTTGCAAATTGGTTCACCCCTCCACTTT
CDR3: CASSLQIGSPLHF
J: TRBJ1-6
D: NA
size: NA
length: 13
V: TRBV5-1

DNA: TGTGCCAGCTCACAGGACATAACAACTAATGAAAAACTGTTTTTT
CDR3: CASSQDITTNEKLFF
J: TRBJ1-4
D: NA
size: NA
length: 15
V: TRBV18

DNA: TGTGCCAGCAGTAACGCCGGGACAGTACCCTACGAGCAGTACTTC
CDR3: CASSNAGTVPYEQYF
J: TRBJ2-7
D: TRBD1
size: NA
length: 15
V: TRBV11-3

DNA: TGCGCCAGCAGCTTGAATGAGATTAATTCACCCCTCCACTTT
CDR3: CASSLNEINSPLHF
J: TRBJ1-6
D: NA
size: NA
length: 14
V: TRBV5-1

DNA: TGTGCCTGGAGTGTAAACGTAGGGGGGAGCAATCAGCCCCAGCATTTT
CDR3: CAWSVNVGGSNQPQHF
J: TRBJ1-5
D: NA
size: NA
length: 16
V: TRBV30

DNA: TGTGCCAGTAATCAGGGGTACACTGAAGCTTTCTTT
CDR3: CASNQGYTEAFF
J: TRBJ1-1
D: NA
size: NA
length: 12
V: TRBV19

DNA: TGTGCTAGTGGATTGGGGGGACAGGGGTTCAAGGGCTACACCTTC
CDR3: CASGLGGQGFKGYTF
J: TRBJ1-2
D: TRBD1
size: NA
length: 15
V: TRBV12-5

DNA: TGTGCCAGCAGCTTAGCGTGGGACAGGGGGCCGGTCACTGAAGCTTTCTTT
CDR3: CASSLAWDRGPVTEAFF
J: TRBJ1-1
D: TRBD1
size: NA
length: 17
V: TRBV7-2

DNA: TGTGCCAGCAGTTACTCGGCAGAGAACACTGAAGCTTTCTTT
CDR3: CASSYSAENTEAFF
J: TRBJ1-1
D: NA
size: few
length: 14
V: TRBV6-5

DNA: TGTGCCAGCAGCCAGATGTGGAGCTCTGGAAACACCATATATTTT
CDR3: CASSQMWSSGNTIYF
J: TRBJ1-3
D: NA
size: NA
length: 15
V: TRBV4-2

DNA: TGTGCCAGCAGCTTGGGCCTGGGGGGGGCCTACGAGCAGTACTTC
CDR3: CASSLGLGGAYEQYF
J: TRBJ2-7
D: TRBD2
size: NA
length: 15
V: TRBV5-4

DNA: TGTGCCAGCAGCCCTCACCCGACGGTGGCTTCCGCTGAAGCTTTCTTT
CDR3: CASSPHPTVASAEAFF
J: TRBJ1-1
D: NA
size: NA
length: 16
V: TRBV9

DNA: TGTGCCAGCAGCTTGGGGGAGAGTGGCTACACCTTC
CDR3: CASSLGESGYTF
J: TRBJ1-2
D: NA
size: NA
length: 12
V: TRBV7-9

DNA: TGTGCCAGCAGCTTACCGCGGGAAGCTAACTATGGCTACACCTTC
CDR3: CASSLPREANYGYTF
J: TRBJ1-2
D: NA
size: NA
length: 15
V: TRBV7-2

DNA: TGTGCCAGCAGAGCTTTTATGGGCACTGAAGCTTTCTTT
CDR3: CASRAFMGTEAFF
J: TRBJ1-1
D: NA
size: few
length: 13
V: TRBV5-6

DNA: TGTGCCACCAGCAGAGATACGGGAGGGCTTCGCGGCTACACCTTC
CDR3: CATSRDTGGLRGYTF
J: TRBJ1-2
D: NA
size: NA
length: 15
V: TRBV15

DNA: TGTGCCAGCAGCTCGACAGCGGGTCCGAACACCGGGGAGCTGTTTTTT
CDR3: CASSSTAGPNTGELFF
J: TRBJ2-2
D: NA
size: few
length: 16
V: TRBV9

DNA: TGTGCCAGCAGTTCCTGGGACAGGGAACCTAGTGGGGGCTACACCTTC
CDR3: CASSSWDREPSGGYTF
J: TRBJ1-2
D: TRBD1
size: NA
length: 16
V: TRBV6-5

DNA: TGTGCCAGCAGCCAGAATTATGGCTACACCTTC
CDR3: CASSQNYGYTF
J: TRBJ1-2
D: NA
size: few
length: 11
V: TRBV5-5

DNA: TGTGCCAGCAGCTTGGAGGTAGGCTTTCCCGATGGCTACACCTTC
CDR3: CASSLEVGFPDGYTF
J: TRBJ1-2
D: NA
size: NA
length: 15
V: TRBV5-5

DNA: TGTGCCAGTAGTAGAACTCGGAACTTGGAAGGGACAGATACGCAGTATTTT
CDR3: CASSRTRNLEGTDTQYF
J: TRBJ2-3
D: NA
size: NA
length: 17
V: TRBV19

DNA: TGCGCCAGCAGACGAGGACAGGCCTACGAGCAGTACTTC
CDR3: CASRRGQAYEQYF
J: TRBJ2-7
D: TRBD1
size: NA
length: 13
V: TRBV5-1

DNA: TGTGCCTGGGAGGAGGGCCCAGCATCTGGGGCCAACGTCCTGACTTTC
CDR3: CAWEEGPASGANVLTF
J: TRBJ2-6
D: NA
size: few
length: 16
V: TRBV30

DNA: TGTGCCAGCAGTGATCCGAGACTAGCTTCCCAGCAGTTCTTC
CDR3: CASSDPRLASQQFF
J: TRBJ2-1
D: TRBD2
size: NA
length: 14
V: TRBV25-1

DNA: TGCGCGGTGGGGCAAGATGGCTACACCTTC
CDR3: CAVGQDGYTF
J: TRBJ1-2
D: NA
size: NA
length: 10
V: TRBV20-1

DNA: TGTGCCAGCAGCTCGGCCTATGGCTACACCTTC
CDR3: CASSSAYGYTF
J: TRBJ1-2
D: NA
size: NA
length: 11
V: TRBV7-2

DNA: TGTGCCAGTATCCCCCGGTTCCGGAACTATGGCTACACCTTC
CDR3: CASIPRFRNYGYTF
J: TRBJ1-2
D: NA
size: NA
length: 14
V: TRBV19

DNA: TGTGCCAGCAGTCAAACAGGGAGAGGCACTGAAGCTTTCTTT
CDR3: CASSQTGRGTEAFF
J: TRBJ1-1
D: NA
size: NA
length: 14
V: TRBV6-1

DNA: TGTGCCAGCCTAGAAGGCTATGGCTACACCTTC
CDR3: CASLEGYGYTF
J: TRBJ1-2
D: NA
size: NA
length: 11
V: TRBV28

DNA: TGTGCCAGCAGTTTAAAGGGGATGTGGACTAATGAAAAACTGTTTTTT
CDR3: CASSLKGMWTNEKLFF
J: TRBJ1-4
D: NA
size: NA
length: 16
V: TRBV27

DNA: TGTGCCAGCTCACTCCGGACAGGGTCCGAGAGGGAAAAACTGTTTTTT
CDR3: CASSLRTGSEREKLFF
J: TRBJ1-4
D: TRBD1
size: NA
length: 16
V: TRBV18

DNA: TGTGCCTGGAGTGTTGGAGGGATGACTGGAAACACCATATATTTT
CDR3: CAWSVGGMTGNTIYF
J: TRBJ1-3
D: NA
size: NA
length: 15
V: TRBV30

DNA: TGTGCCAGCAGTCCCCGACAGGGGGCACAGCCCCAGCATTTT
CDR3: CASSPRQGAQPQHF
J: TRBJ1-5
D: TRBD1
size: NA
length: 14
V: TRBV27

DNA: TGCGCCAGCTCGGACAGTTTCTACGAGCAGTACTTC
CDR3: CASSDSFYEQYF
J: TRBJ2-7
D: NA
size: NA
length: 12
V: TRBV5-1

DNA: TGTGCCAGCAGCGACGATACAGGTAACAATCAGCCCCAGCATTTT
CDR3: CASSDDTGNNQPQHF
J: TRBJ1-5
D: NA
size: NA
length: 15
V: TRBV9

DNA: TGCGCCAGCAGCTTGGGGGACAGGGGTGAATCCTCCTTC
CDR3: CASSLGDRGESSF
J: TRBJ2-7
D: TRBD1
size: NA
length: 13
V: TRBV5-1

DNA: TGTGCCAGCAGTTTTTCCTCGGAATTGGGGGGGGGTCCAAGGTACGAGCAGTACTTC
CDR3: CASSFSSELGGGPRYEQYF
J: TRBJ2-7
D: TRBD2
size: NA
length: 19
V: TRBV28

DNA: TGCGCCAGCAGCCAAGATATAGGGGAAGGGGAAGCTTTCTTT
CDR3: CASSQDIGEGEAFF
J: TRBJ1-1
D: NA
size: NA
length: 14
V: TRBV4-3

DNA: TGTGCCAGCAGCTTACGACAGGGTAAAGGGGCTAGCGAAAAACTGTTTTTT
CDR3: CASSLRQGKGASEKLFF
J: TRBJ1-4
D: TRBD1
size: NA
length: 17
V: TRBV7-9

DNA: TGTGCCAGCAGTTTTGGCAATTGGGATGAGCAGTTCTTC
CDR3: CASSFGNWDEQFF
J: TRBJ2-1
D: NA
size: NA
length: 13
V: TRBV6-5

DNA: TGTGCCAGCAGCTTGAGGCGGGGGGGCCTTACGGAGACCCAGTACTTC
CDR3: CASSLRRGGLTETQYF
J: TRBJ2-5
D: TRBD2
size: NA
length: 16
V: TRBV5-4

DNA: TGTGCCAGCAGTTACTTGGGGATCACTGAAGCTTTCTTT
CDR3: CASSYLGITEAFF
J: TRBJ1-1
D: NA
size: NA
length: 13
V: TRBV6-5

DNA: TGTGCCAGCAGCGCTTCTGTTATGGACACTGAAGCTTTCTTT
CDR3: CASSASVMDTEAFF
J: TRBJ1-1
D: NA
size: NA
length: 14
V: TRBV9

DNA: TGCAGCGTTGACGGGGGGCCCAAGGCTTCAGAGACCCAGTACTTC
CDR3: CSVDGGPKASETQYF
J: TRBJ2-5
D: NA
size: NA
length: 15
V: TRBV29-1

DNA: TGTGCCAGCAGTGACGGACAGGTTCAAGAGACCCAGTACTTC
CDR3: CASSDGQVQETQYF
J: TRBJ2-5
D: TRBD1
size: NA
length: 14
V: TRBV2

DNA: TGTGCCGGGGAAAGGGGTGAGCAGTTCTTC
CDR3: CAGERGEQFF
J: TRBJ2-1
D: NA
size: NA
length: 10
V: TRBV7-9

DNA: TGTGCCTGGAGAACCGGGACAGTTAACTATGGCTACACCTTC
CDR3: CAWRTGTVNYGYTF
J: TRBJ1-2
D: TRBD1
size: few
length: 14
V: TRBV30

DNA: TGCGCCAGCAGCCAAGTAGGTGGAAGGGAAGAAAAACTGTTTTTT
CDR3: CASSQVGGREEKLFF
J: TRBJ1-4
D: NA
size: NA
length: 15
V: TRBV4-3

DNA: TGTGCCAGCAGTGAAAATGAACACTTTGGATTAGATGGCTACACCTTC
CDR3: CASSENEHFGLDGYTF
J: TRBJ1-2
D: NA
size: NA
length: 16
V: TRBV25-1

DNA: TGTGCCAGTAGTATGCGGGGGGGACCCTACAATGAGCAGTTCTTC
CDR3: CASSMRGGPYNEQFF
J: TRBJ2-1
D: TRBD2
size: NA
length: 15
V: TRBV19

DNA: TGTGCCAGCAGTGTAGTTCCCAGGGGGTACGAGCAGTACTTC
CDR3: CASSVVPRGYEQYF
J: TRBJ2-7
D: TRBD1
size: NA
length: 14
V: TRBV6-1

DNA: TGTGCCAGCAGTGATCCCAGGGTATCTTATAATTCACCCCTCCACTTT
CDR3: CASSDPRVSYNSPLHF
J: TRBJ1-6
D: NA
size: NA
length: 16
V: TRBV2